This is a list of T cell receptor beta chains from one sample in a study of blood T cell repertoires in COVID-19. Assay: immunoSEQ multiplex PCR; the TCRdb copy retains only in-frame clones and omits some. The sample lists about 220,000 clones; 85% to 90% were seen once. The sample was PBMCs or T cells enriched from blood (not recorded which). The receptors here all came from a woman aged 18-29 years in a cohort exposed to, infected with or recovered from COVID-19 (not recorded which). CDR3s include the opening cysteine and the closing phenylalanine or tryptophan. The D gene is left open where the match is weak. Not all rows give a size; the values are once, few, many and, for expanded clones, a class.

NA TRBJ2-1 TRBV13 NA 15 CASSFGRAIYNEQFF TGTGCCAGCAGCTTCGGCAGGGCGATCTACAATGAGCAGTTCTTC
NA TRBJ2-3 TRBV19 NA 15 CASSIDSTGEDTQYF TGTGCCAGTAGTATAGACTCGACTGGAGAGGATACGCAGTATTTT
NA TRBJ1-5 TRBV3-1/TRBV3-2 NA 14 CASSPTGPNQPQHF TGTGCCAGCAGCCCGACAGGTCCGAATCAGCCCCAGCATTTT
NA TRBJ2-7 TRBV7-9 TRBD1 15 CASSLVVGQGYEQYF TGTGCCAGCAGCTTAGTAGTGGGACAGGGCTACGAGCAGTACTTC
NA TRBJ2-3 TRBV27 NA 13 CASSPTQGDTQYF TGTGCCAGCAGTCCTACCCAGGGGGATACGCAGTATTTT
once TRBJ1-2 TRBV5-5 NA 14 CASRPGGGDYGYTF TGTGCCAGCAGACCTGGCGGGGGAGACTATGGCTACACCTTC
once TRBJ2-7 TRBV5-1 TRBD1 14 CASSLGQGAREQYF TGCGCCAGCAGCTTGGGACAGGGGGCCCGGGAGCAGTACTTC
once TRBJ2-3 TRBV7-9 TRBD2 16 CASSPRGVLDLDTQYF TGTGCCAGCAGCCCTCGGGGGGTCCTGGATTTAGATACGCAGTATTTT
NA TRBJ2-7 TRBV27 NA 15 CASSVVSTGSYEQYF TGTGCCAGCAGCGTAGTTTCTACAGGCTCCTACGAGCAGTACTTC
NA TRBJ2-1 TRBV5-6 TRBD1 14 CASSPTVDRGEQFF TGTGCCAGCAGCCCAACCGTTGACAGGGGTGAGCAGTTCTTC
NA TRBJ1-1 TRBV5-1 NA 14 CASRSGASSTEAFF TGCGCCAGCAGGTCCGGTGCATCTAGCACTGAAGCTTTCTTT